The 29 T cell receptor beta chains reported below all come from one sample, sequenced in a study of CD8+CD57+ T cells in acquired aplastic anemia. Sequenced patients had shown CD8+CD57+ cell expansion by flow cytometry. The study profiled TCR beta VDJ and CDR3 using genomic DNA as template. TCRdb used MiXCR to reprocess the reads, holding one entry per CDR3 protein. The table includes 210,000 or so distinct CDR3 sequences, roughly 50% detected once. The specimen was sorted CD4+, CD8+, or CD8+CD57+ T cells (not recorded which) from PBMCs. All receptors come from a human donor with aplastic anemia.

This clonotype has ten or more counts. This chain joins TRBV5-1 and TRBJ1-1, with D tentatively TRBD1 (6 bases). The V end lost 8 bases, the J end lost 0 bases, and 11 bases lay between the germline ends. The CDR3 is made up of 13 amino acids. Looked up from germline, CDR1 is SGHRS and CDR2 is YFSETQ. In DNA form, the CDR3 reads TGCGCCAGTGCAGGGGTTTTGAACACTGAAGCTTTCTTT. It is translated as CASAGVLNTEAFF.

This clonotype was found many times. The chain links TRBV20-1 to TRBJ2-7; 8 bases fit TRBD2. CDR1 and CDR2 from the germline V gene are DFQATT and SNEGSKA (reference sequence). The CDR3 loop spans 13 amino acids. The ends lost 5 bases at V and 1 base at J; junction bases unmatched: 4. The CDR3 sequence is CSAYSGASYEQYF. The CDR3 bases are TGCAGTGCTTATAGCGGGGCGTCCTACGAGCAGTACTTC.

This clonotype was observed at least ten times. This chain links TRBV20-1 with TRBJ2-7; D gene ambiguous. The CDR3 runs to 11 residues. Trimming pared 6 bases from V and 1 base from J, leaving 7 bases between. Germline-derived CDR1 and CDR2 are DFQATT and SNEGSKA (reference sequence). The DNA for the CDR3 is TGCAGTGCCAGTAGATCCTACGAGCAGTACTTC. Its translation: CSASRSYEQYF.

The chain links TRBV3-1 to TRBJ1-2; D is possibly TRBD1 (5 bases). From germline, CDR1 is LGHDT and CDR2 YNNKEL (reference sequence). Trimming shortened V by 3 bases and J by 7 bases, and 18 bases separated the two germline ends. The CDR3 covers 15 residues. Here the CDR3 reads CASSHSNPGTGGYTF. The CDR3 DNA is TGTGCCAGCAGCCACTCGAACCCGGGGACCGGTGGCTACACCTTC.

The V and J genes are TRBV24-1 and TRBJ2-7; 11 bases are shared with TRBD1. In germline, CDR1 is KGHDR, CDR2 SFDVKD. V was clipped by 10 bases and J by 6 bases; unmatched bases: 13. CDR3 length equals 15 residues. Written as DNA, the CDR3 is TGTGCCACTACCGAATTGGGACAGGGGGGCGTCGAGCAGTACTTC. It translates to CATTELGQGGVEQYF.

This clonotype is a singleton in its sample. A clone one base away is much larger, so this may be a read error. This chain uses TRBV5-5 with TRBJ2-1; weak D call: TRBD2 (6 bases). This CDR3 is built from 12 residues. Trimming removed 2 bases at V and 9 bases at J, with 9 bases between. Per the germline V gene, CDR1 is SGHKS and CDR2 is YYEKEE (reference sequence). CDR3 sequence (DNA): TGTGCCAGCAGCTTTAACGGGAGTGAGCAGTTCTTC. Encoded protein: CASSFNGSEQFF.

This rearrangement joins TRBV25-1 to TRBJ2-7; maybe TRBD2 (6 bases). CDR1 MGHDK and CDR2 SYGVNS come from the germline V gene. Deletions cut 8 bases from V and 2 bases from J, with 25 bases between. The CDR3 has 17 amino acids. CDR3 bases: TGTGCCAGCTCCACTATATTTCAGTTAGCGGCAACCTACGAGCAGTACTTC. Its protein product is CASSTIFQLAATYEQYF.

The chain combines TRBV5-8 with TRBJ1-2; 8 bases align to TRBD1. The V and J ends lost 4 bases and 8 bases, in that order; junction bases with no gene match: 10. The CDR3 consists of 14 residues. Germline values: CDR1 SGHTS, CDR2 YDEGEE. The DNA of the CDR3 is TGTGCCAGCAGCCAGAGGACAGGGAGTCTAGGCTACACCTTC. It translates to CASSQRTGSLGYTF.

Ten or more counts support this clonotype. The CDR3: CATSLMKGGAGSGYTF. CDR3 nucleotides: TGTGCCACCAGCCTGATGAAAGGGGGCGCCGGGAGTGGCTACACCTTC. J is TRBJ1-2 and V is TRBV15; 7 bases agree with TRBD1. The CDR3 runs to 16 residues. Germline V gene lookup returns CDR1 LNHNV and CDR2 YYDKDF (reference sequence). The J segment lost 7 bases and the V segment lost 5 bases, leaving 16 bases of the junction unmatched.

The chain is built from TRBV2 and TRBJ2-3, with TRBD2 matching 10 bases. V lost 4 bases to trimming and J lost 3 bases; unmatched junction nucleotides: 7. This CDR3 comprises 16 residues. Germline V gene data show CDR1 as SNHLY and CDR2 as FYNNEI. DNA for the CDR3: TGTGCCAGCAGTGCAGGGACTAGCGAAATTACAGATACGCAGTATTTT. Amino acid sequence: CASSAGTSEITDTQYF. Looking up the rest from reference TRBV2 and TRBJ2-3 gives the full variable domain: EPEVTQTPSHQVTQMGQEVILRCVPISNHLYFYWYRQILGQKVEFLVSFYNNEISEKSEIFDDQFSVERPDGSNFTLKIRSTKLEDSAMYFCASSAGTSEITDTQYFGPGTRLTVL.

The V call is TRBV7-9, the J call TRBJ1-4; D might be TRBD1 (5 bases). CDR1 and CDR2 from the germline V gene are SEHNR and FQNEAQ (reference sequence). V lost 2 bases, J lost 5 bases, and 12 bases lay in between. CDR3 length: 15 residues. The DNA of the CDR3 is TGTGCCAGCAGCTTAACCGGGGCGCTAAATGAAAAACTGTTTTTT. Protein product: CASSLTGALNEKLFF.

This clonotype occurred a few times. The V call is TRBV6-1, the J call TRBJ1-6, with D tentatively TRBD1 (5 bases). Per the germline V gene, CDR1 is MNHNS and CDR2 is SASEGT. V was clipped by 2 bases and J by 11 bases, with 19 bases between them. This CDR3 spans 16 amino acids. Here the CDR3 reads CASSEYVGQTGPPLHF. The CDR3 DNA is TGTGCCAGCAGTGAATATGTGGGGCAAACTGGGCCACCCCTCCACTTT.

This rearrangement joins TRBV7-3 to TRBJ2-7; maybe TRBD1 (5 bases). V lost 4 bases to trimming and J lost 3 bases, with 16 bases between them. The CDR3 length is 15 residues. The V gene's germline CDR1 is SGHTA and CDR2 FQGTGA. The CDR3 DNA is TGTGCCAGCAGCTGGGCGAGACAGCGAGTCTACGAGCAGTACTTC. This translates into CASSWARQRVYEQYF.

The rearrangement joins TRBV5-1 to TRBJ2-3; weak D call: TRBD1 (5 bases). V was cut by 6 bases and J by 4 bases, with 6 bases left in between. The germline CDR1 and CDR2 sequences are SGHRS and YFSETQ. The CDR3 sequence is 11 residues long. The CDR3 region is CASTQADTQYF. The DNA of the CDR3 is TGCGCCAGCACACAGGCAGATACGCAGTATTTT.

The chain couples TRBV19 to TRBJ1-2; D possibly corresponds to TRBD1 (5 bases). The V end was cut by 3 bases, the J end by 10 bases, with 12 bases between. Looked up from germline, CDR1 is LNHDA and CDR2 is SQIVND (reference sequence). This CDR3 is built from 12 residues. Written as DNA, the CDR3 is TGTGCCAGTAGTATGGGCGGTGGACACTACACCTTC. Its translation: CASSMGGGHYTF.

The V and J genes are TRBV7-9 and TRBJ2-7; TRBD2 matches 9 bases. Germline loops: CDR1 SEHNR, CDR2 FQNEAQ (reference sequence). The junction had 2 bases not matched to a gene; V was cut back by 3 bases and J by 5 bases. The length of the CDR3 is 13 residues. Here the CDR3 DNA reads TGTGCCAGCAGCTTTCGCGGGAGGGACGAGCAGTACTTC. It encodes CASSFRGRDEQYF.

This clonotype was seen only a few times. The rearrangement joins TRBV6-6 to TRBJ2-6; 11 bases are shared with TRBD2. Germline assignment: CDR1 MNHNY and CDR2 SVGAGI (reference sequence). V was pared by 2 bases and J by 0 bases, with 6 bases of the junction left unmatched. The CDR3 runs 19 residues. This chain's CDR3 is CASSYLASGGLSGANVLTF. The CDR3 DNA reads as TGTGCCAGCAGTTACCTAGCTAGCGGGGGGCTCTCTGGGGCCAACGTCCTGACTTTC.

The rearrangement uses TRBV7-9 and TRBJ2-5; the D gene could be TRBD1 or TRBD2 (6 bases each). The CDR3 sequence is 17 residues long. V gave up 6 bases and J gave up 2 bases, with 22 bases separating them. The germline gives CDR1 SEHNR, CDR2 FQNEAQ (reference sequence). CDR3 DNA sequence: TGTGCCAGCAGGTATCTGGCAGAGATAGGGGGGCAAGAGACCCAGTACTTC. Protein sequence: CASRYLAEIGGQETQYF.

This clonotype occurred a few times. V usage is TRBV19 and J usage is TRBJ2-5, with TRBD2 as a possible D gene (6 bases). The V and J ends lost 10 bases and 4 bases respectively, with 10 bases between them. Germline V gene lookup returns CDR1 LNHDA and CDR2 SQIVND (reference sequence). The CDR3 covers 11 residues. This CDR3 is CATRRGETQYF. CDR3 bases: TGTGCCACCAGGAGGGGAGAGACCCAGTACTTC.

As for this clonotype: A much larger clonotype is one base distant, so this may be a read error. The CDR3 carries no conserved terminal phenylalanine or tryptophan, so it likely arises from a read error. This chain joins TRBV14 and TRBJ2-3; D may be TRBD2 (6 bases). V dropped 4 bases and J dropped 1 base, with 18 bases sitting between them. CDR3 length: 17 amino acids. Germline V CDR1 and CDR2: SGHDN, FVKESK. CDR3 bases: TGTGCCAGCAGCCCCCCCGGAGGAGGGTTTCGCACAGATACGCAGTATCTT. Its protein product is CASSPPGGGFRTDTQYL.

This clonotype was counted only a few times. V is TRBV18 and J is TRBJ2-5, with TRBD1 as a possible D gene (5 bases). Trimming left V 0 bases short and J 4 bases short, with 6 bases between. Germline CDR1 is KGHSH and CDR2 is LQKENI. CDR3 size: 13 residues. CDR3 protein: CASSPPDTETQYF. In DNA, the CDR3 is TGTGCCAGCTCACCACCGGACACAGAGACCCAGTACTTC.

This clonotype was detected only once. The rearrangement joins TRBV2 to TRBJ2-7, with D tentatively TRBD1 (6 bases). Germline CDR1 is SNHLY and CDR2 is FYNNEI. This CDR3 is built from 19 residues. V dropped 0 bases and J dropped 2 bases, with 23 bases sitting between them. DNA of the CDR3: TGTGCCAGCAGTGAAGCGCCCCCGGTACTCAGGGGACATACCTACGAGCAGTACTTC. Translating gives CASSEAPPVLRGHTYEQYF.

In regard to this clonotype: Possible read error: a much larger clone is one base away. The chain recombines TRBV7-2 with TRBJ1-5; D is possibly TRBD2 (6 bases). The end of the DNA fits TRBJ2-3 better, so the J call may be wrong. CDR3 length: 16 residues. From germline, CDR1 is SGHTA and CDR2 FQGNSA. Written as DNA, the CDR3 is TGTGCCAGCAGCTTGGGGGGTTCGTGGAGCAATCAGCCCCAGTATTTT. Translation: CASSLGGSWSNQPQYF.

This chain links TRBV7-2 with TRBJ2-5; D may be TRBD1 (5 bases). CDR1 is SGHTA and CDR2 is FQGNSA in the germline V gene. The CDR3 is made up of 14 amino acids. V lost 1 base to trimming and J lost 4 bases, with 10 bases between them. The CDR3 bases are TGTGCCAGCAGCTTAGATTATAGGGGAGAGACCCAGTACTTC. This codes for CASSLDYRGETQYF.

V is TRBV20-1 and J is TRBJ2-3; 14 bases agree with TRBD2. The CDR3 length is 15 residues. The ends lost 5 bases at V and 1 base at J; junction bases unmatched: 2. The germline V gene has CDR1 DFQATT and CDR2 SNEGSKA (reference sequence). CDR3 sequence reads: CSASGLAGGTDTQYF. In nucleotides, the CDR3 is TGCAGTGCTTCGGGACTAGCGGGGGGCACAGATACGCAGTATTTT.

This clonotype was recorded at least ten times. DNA for the CDR3: TGTGCCAGCAGTAGACAGACCAACTACGGGACCAACGTCCTGACTTTC. Protein: CASSRQTNYGTNVLTF. The genes are TRBV6-1 and TRBJ2-6; D is possibly TRBD1 or TRBD2 (5 bases each). Looked up from germline, CDR1 is MNHNS and CDR2 is SASEGT. The V gene lost 5 bases and the J gene lost 8 bases, with 19 bases spanning the gap. CDR3 size: 16 residues.

This chain joins TRBV19 and TRBJ2-7, with 10 bases fitting TRBD1. The V gene end was trimmed by 9 bases and the J gene end by 5 bases; junction bases not matched to a gene: 1. The CDR3 length is 11 residues. Germline V gene lookup returns CDR1 LNHDA and CDR2 SQIVND (reference sequence). The CDR3: CASGTGDEQYF. CDR3 nucleotides: TGTGCCAGCGGGACAGGGGACGAGCAGTACTTC.

This clonotype occurred a few times. This may be a read error, as it is one base from a much larger clone. In this CDR3 the conserved last residue, phenylalanine or tryptophan, is missing, so a read error is likely. The CDR3 region is CASRASGGTTDTQYS. The CDR3 DNA reads as TGTGCCTCGCGGGCTAGCGGGGGAACGACAGATACGCAGTATTCT. V gene TRBV6-4 combines with J gene TRBJ2-3; 10 bases line up with TRBD2. The germline CDR1 and CDR2 sequences are MRHNA and SNTAGT. The CDR3 is 15 residues long. V gave up 11 bases and J gave up 3 bases; unmatched junction bases: 11.

V gene TRBV20-1 combines with J gene TRBJ2-1; 8 nucleotides agree with TRBD2. CDR1 and CDR2 from the germline V gene are DFQATT and SNEGSKA (reference sequence). This CDR3 is 13 amino acids long. The V and J ends lost 4 bases and 3 bases, in that order; junction bases with no gene match: 2. CDR3 nucleotides: TGCAGTGCTACAGCGGGGGACTACAATGAGCAGTTCTTC. It codes for CSATAGDYNEQFF.